The present T cell receptor (beta chain) was sequenced within a study of T cell responses to AZD1222 COVID-19 vaccine (dated by TCRdb to about 2021). At the level of the whole study: AZD1222 recipients whose second dose came at about 4 weeks and those whose second dose came at about 12 weeks were combined into one group, since spike-specific TCR depth and breadth did not differ between the two schedules. Enrollment into the trials was organized by age into subgroups of 18-55, 56-69 and 70-plus years, and those subgroups contained roughly 160, 29 and 62 TCR-sequenced participants, respectively. TCR sequencing covered fewer than 250 trial participants: 207 given two doses of AZD1222 and 26 given two doses of MenACWY control vaccine. What the study reported, not specific to this receptor: The 56-69-year group was small, and its depth increase did not reach significance, likely because of low power. Because no day 14 peak-response samples were available, repertoires were characterized only after the peak T cell response. After two AZD1222 doses, both the breadth and the depth of spike-specific TCRs were significantly higher than at day 0 and than in MenACWY recipients. Epitopes outside the regions mutated in the B.1.351 and B.1.1.7 variants were reportedly recognized by nearly half of the unique spike-specific TCRs. Most participants were white British and females outnumbered males, and the authors suggested that clonal diversity may have been underestimated. Vaccine-associated CD4 TCRs spanned the whole spike protein, with dominant responses in regions 160-218 and 743-854. Conclusions about previously exposed vaccinees were limited because only a handful of AZD1222 recipients were SARS-CoV-2 seropositive at baseline.

Concerning this clone: What antigen it recognizes has not been identified. One base away there is no much larger clone; base qualities are not given.

The cysteine opens and the phenylalanine closes a CDR3 of 14 amino acids. The kept DNA is CDR3 alone, 42 bases in frame from the first base. According to the germline V gene, CDR1 reads SGHTA and CDR2 reads FQGTGA. The junction shows trimming of 5 bases on V and 2 bases on J, plus 12 bases between the germline ends. What this sample's time point label stands for: baseline before first vaccination. The vaccinee samples were drawn from two UK trials, COV001 and COV002, one of which was a single-blind randomized controlled phase 2/3 trial testing AZD1222 (ChAdOx1 nCoV-19) in healthy adults. For TCRbeta chain sequencing, PBMC samples were collected from trial participants at day 0 and at day 28 after the second dose. The CDR3 regions of human TCRbeta chains were analyzed by immunosequencing. Per the authors' processing: Repertoire TCRs were matched against a reference library of SARS-CoV-2-specific TCRs generated with the MIRA antigen-specificity platform. Breadth was defined as the fraction of unique TCRs that were SARS-CoV-2-associated, and depth was defined as the fraction of total T cells that were SARS-CoV-2-associated. Each spike-specific TCR was assigned to its reactive spike region and to a CD4 or CD8 class using the MIRA data. Log10-transformed breadth and depth values were compared by one-way ANOVA with Sidak's multiple comparisons tests. TCRdb took over this immuneACCESS table, retaining in-frame rearrangements with V and J assigned. Such tables are incomplete; in checked studies, under half of the missing clones stem from an unresolved V gene, and the remainder is unexplained. The V and J calls and clone size are taken from that table; D and trimming were inferred from the DNA. This sample is represented by 90,000 to 130,000 clones; about 90% of them were singletons. Together, the top ten hold 2.5% to 3.5% of the sample.

The sample consisted of peripheral blood, taken on day 0 of AZD1222 vaccination. This TCR was recovered from an adult in good health. The chain uses TRBV7-3 and TRBJ1-1, and the D gene may be TRBD1, 5 bases matching. Here is the DNA: TGTGCCAGCAGCGGATTAGGGACCAACACTGAAGCTTTCTTT. Translated, this gives CASSGLGTNTEAFF.